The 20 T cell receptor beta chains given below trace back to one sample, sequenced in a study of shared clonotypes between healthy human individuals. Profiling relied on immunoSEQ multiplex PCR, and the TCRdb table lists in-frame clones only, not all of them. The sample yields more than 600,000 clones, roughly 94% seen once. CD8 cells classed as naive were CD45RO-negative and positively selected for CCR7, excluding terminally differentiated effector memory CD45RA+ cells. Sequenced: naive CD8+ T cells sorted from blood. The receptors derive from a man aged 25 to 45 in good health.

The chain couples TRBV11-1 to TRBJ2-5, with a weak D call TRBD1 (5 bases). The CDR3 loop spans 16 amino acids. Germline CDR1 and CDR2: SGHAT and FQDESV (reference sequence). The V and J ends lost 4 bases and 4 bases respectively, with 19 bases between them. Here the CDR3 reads CASSSAATVVGETQYF. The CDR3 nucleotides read TGTGCCAGCAGCTCCGCCGCGACAGTAGTGGGAGAGACCCAGTACTTC.

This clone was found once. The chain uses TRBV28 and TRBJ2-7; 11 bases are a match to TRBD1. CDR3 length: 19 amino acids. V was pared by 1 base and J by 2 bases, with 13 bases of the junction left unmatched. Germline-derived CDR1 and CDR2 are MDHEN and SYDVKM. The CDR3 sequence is CASSLSRTGGEAPTYEQYF. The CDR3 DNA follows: TGTGCCAGCAGTTTATCCCGGACAGGGGGCGAGGCACCCACCTACGAGCAGTACTTC.

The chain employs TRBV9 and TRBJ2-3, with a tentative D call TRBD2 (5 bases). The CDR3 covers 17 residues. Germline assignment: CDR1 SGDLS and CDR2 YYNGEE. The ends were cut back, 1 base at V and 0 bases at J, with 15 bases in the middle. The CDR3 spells CASSVLADTSSTDTQYF. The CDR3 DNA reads TGTGCCAGCAGCGTACTAGCTGACACCTCTAGCACAGATACGCAGTATTTT.

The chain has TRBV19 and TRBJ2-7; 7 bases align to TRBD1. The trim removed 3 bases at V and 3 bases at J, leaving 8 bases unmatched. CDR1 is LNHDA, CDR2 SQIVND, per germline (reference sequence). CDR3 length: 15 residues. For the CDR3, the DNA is TGTGCCAGTAGTATTTATCAGGGACAGATCTACGAGCAGTACTTC. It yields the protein CASSIYQGQIYEQYF.

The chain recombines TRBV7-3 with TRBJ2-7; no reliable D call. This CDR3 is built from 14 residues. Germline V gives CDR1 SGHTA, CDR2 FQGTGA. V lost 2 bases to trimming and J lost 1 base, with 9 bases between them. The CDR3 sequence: CASSLLDGSYEQYF. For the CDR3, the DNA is TGTGCCAGCAGCTTACTGGACGGTTCCTACGAGCAGTACTTC.

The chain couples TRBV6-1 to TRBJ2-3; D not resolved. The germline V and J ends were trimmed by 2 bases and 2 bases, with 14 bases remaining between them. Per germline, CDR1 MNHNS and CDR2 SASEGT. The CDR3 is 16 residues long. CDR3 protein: CASSERQEIYTDTQYF. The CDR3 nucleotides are TGTGCCAGCAGTGAAAGGCAGGAAATCTACACAGATACGCAGTATTTT.

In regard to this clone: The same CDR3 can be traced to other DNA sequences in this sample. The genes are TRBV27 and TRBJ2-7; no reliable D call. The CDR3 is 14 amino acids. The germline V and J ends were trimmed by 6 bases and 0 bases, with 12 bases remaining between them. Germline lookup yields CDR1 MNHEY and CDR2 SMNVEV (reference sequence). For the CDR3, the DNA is TGTGCCAGCAGCCTCGGGCGGAGCTCCTACGAGCAGTACTTC. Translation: CASSLGRSSYEQYF.

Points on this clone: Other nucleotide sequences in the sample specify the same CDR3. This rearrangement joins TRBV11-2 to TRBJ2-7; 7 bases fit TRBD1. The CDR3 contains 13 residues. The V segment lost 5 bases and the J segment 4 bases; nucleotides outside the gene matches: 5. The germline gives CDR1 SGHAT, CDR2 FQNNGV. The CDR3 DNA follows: TGTGCCAGCAGCCCTGGGACAGCTTACGAGCAGTACTTC. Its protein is CASSPGTAYEQYF.

The CDR3 DNA is TGTGCCAGCAGCCAAGTGGGAGACCGTCCCTCCCAAGAGACCCAGTACTTC. The encoded protein is CASSQVGDRPSQETQYF. This sequence joins TRBV14 and TRBJ2-5; a weak D match, TRBD2 (5 bases). The CDR3 covers 17 residues. Trimming left V 1 base short and J 1 base short, with 16 bases between. Per germline, CDR1 SGHDN and CDR2 FVKESK. The whole variable domain, remainder taken from reference TRBV14 and TRBJ2-5, is EAGVTQFPSHSVIEKGQTVTLRCDPISGHDNLYWYRRVMGKEIKFLLHFVKESKQDESGMPNNRFLAERTGGTYSTLKVQPAELEDSGVYFCASSQVGDRPSQETQYFGPGTRLLVL.

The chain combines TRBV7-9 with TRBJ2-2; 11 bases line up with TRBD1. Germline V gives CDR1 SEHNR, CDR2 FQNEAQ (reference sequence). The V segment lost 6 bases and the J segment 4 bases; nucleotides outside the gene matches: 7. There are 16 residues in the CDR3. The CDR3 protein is CASREPGQGVTGELFF. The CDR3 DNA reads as TGTGCCAGCAGAGAACCGGGACAGGGGGTCACCGGGGAGCTGTTTTTT.

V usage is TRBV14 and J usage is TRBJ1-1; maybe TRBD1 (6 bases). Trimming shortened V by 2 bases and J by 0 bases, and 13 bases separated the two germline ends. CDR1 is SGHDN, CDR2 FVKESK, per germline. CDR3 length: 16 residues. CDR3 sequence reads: CASSQQGNPLNTEAFF. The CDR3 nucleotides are TGTGCCAGCAGCCAACAGGGGAACCCCCTGAACACTGAAGCTTTCTTT. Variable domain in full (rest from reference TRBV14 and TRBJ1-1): EAGVTQFPSHSVIEKGQTVTLRCDPISGHDNLYWYRRVMGKEIKFLLHFVKESKQDESGMPNNRFLAERTGGTYSTLKVQPAELEDSGVYFCASSQQGNPLNTEAFFGQGTRLTVV.

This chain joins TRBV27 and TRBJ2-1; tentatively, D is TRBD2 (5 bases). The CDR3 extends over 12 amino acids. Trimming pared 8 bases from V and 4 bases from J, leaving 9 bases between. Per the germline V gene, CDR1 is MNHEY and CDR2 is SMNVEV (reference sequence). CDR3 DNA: TGTGCCAGCTCTACGGGGTACAATGAGCAGTTCTTC. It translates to CASSTGYNEQFF.

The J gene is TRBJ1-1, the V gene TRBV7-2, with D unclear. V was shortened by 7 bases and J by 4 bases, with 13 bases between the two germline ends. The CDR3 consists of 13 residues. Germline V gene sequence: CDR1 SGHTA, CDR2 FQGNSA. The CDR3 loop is CASTLGGVTEAFF. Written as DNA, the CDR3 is TGTGCCAGCACCCTCGGTGGGGTCACTGAAGCTTTCTTT.

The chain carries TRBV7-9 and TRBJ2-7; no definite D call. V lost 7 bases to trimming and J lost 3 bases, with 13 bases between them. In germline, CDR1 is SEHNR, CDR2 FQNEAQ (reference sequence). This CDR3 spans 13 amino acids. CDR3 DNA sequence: TGTGCCAGCACCGATTCAGGATACTACGAGCAGTACTTC. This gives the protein CASTDSGYYEQYF.

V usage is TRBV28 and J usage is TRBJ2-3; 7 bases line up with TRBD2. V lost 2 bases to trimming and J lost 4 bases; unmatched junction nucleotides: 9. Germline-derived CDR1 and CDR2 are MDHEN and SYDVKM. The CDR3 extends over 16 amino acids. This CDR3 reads CASSLTGGSIADTQYF. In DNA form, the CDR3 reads TGTGCCAGCAGTTTAACCGGCGGGAGTATCGCAGATACGCAGTATTTT.

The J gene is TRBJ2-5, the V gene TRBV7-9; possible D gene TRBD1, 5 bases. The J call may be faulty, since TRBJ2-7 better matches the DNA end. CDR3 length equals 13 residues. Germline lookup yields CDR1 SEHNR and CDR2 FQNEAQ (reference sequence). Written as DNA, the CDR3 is TGTGCCAGCAGCTTAGAAGGGGTGGACGAGCAGTACTTC. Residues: CASSLEGVDEQYF.

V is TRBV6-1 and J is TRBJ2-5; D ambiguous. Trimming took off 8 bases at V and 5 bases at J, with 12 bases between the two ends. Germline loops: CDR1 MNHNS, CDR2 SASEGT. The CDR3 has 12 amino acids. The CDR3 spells CASVGNGETQYF. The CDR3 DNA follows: TGTGCCAGCGTAGGGAATGGGGAGACCCAGTACTTC.

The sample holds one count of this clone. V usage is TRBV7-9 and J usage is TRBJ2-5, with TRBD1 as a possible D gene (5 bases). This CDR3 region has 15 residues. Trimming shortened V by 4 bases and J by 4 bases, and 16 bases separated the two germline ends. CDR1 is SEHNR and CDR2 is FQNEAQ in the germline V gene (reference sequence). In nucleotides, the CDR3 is TGTGCCAGCAGCTCCCCGGTGGCCAGGGCAGAGACCCAGTACTTC. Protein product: CASSSPVARAETQYF.

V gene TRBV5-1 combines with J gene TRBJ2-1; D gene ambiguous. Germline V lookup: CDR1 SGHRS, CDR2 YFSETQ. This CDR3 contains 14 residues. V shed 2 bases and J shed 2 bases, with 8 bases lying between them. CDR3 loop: CASSFSTPYNEQFF. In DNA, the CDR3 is TGCGCCAGCAGCTTCAGCACCCCCTACAATGAGCAGTTCTTC.

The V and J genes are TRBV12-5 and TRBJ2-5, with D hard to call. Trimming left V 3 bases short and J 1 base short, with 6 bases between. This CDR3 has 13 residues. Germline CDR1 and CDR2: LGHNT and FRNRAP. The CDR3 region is CASGLGVQETQYF. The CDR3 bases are TGTGCTAGTGGTTTAGGCGTCCAAGAGACCCAGTACTTC.